Listed here are 5 T cell receptor beta chains from one sample, sequenced in a study of STAT5B mutations in CD4+ large granular lymphocyte leukemia. Here immunoSEQ multiplex PCR was the method, and the copy in TCRdb shows in-frame clones only, minus some. The sample records about 21,000 clones, about 80% being singletons. The sample was CD4+ T cells from blood buffy coats. These receptors all come from a human donor in good health.

As DNA, the CDR3 is TGTGCCAGCAGCTTATCGATAACAGGGTTTGAGCAGTTCTTC. This translates into CASSLSITGFEQFF. This sequence joins TRBV7-9 and TRBJ2-1; tentative D call: TRBD1 (6 bases). The ends were cut back, 2 bases at V and 9 bases at J, with 14 bases in the middle. CDR1 is SEHNR, CDR2 FQNEAQ, per germline (reference sequence). The CDR3 extends over 14 amino acids. Looking up the rest from reference TRBV7-9 and TRBJ2-1 gives the full variable domain: DTGVSQNPRHKITKRGQNVTFRCDPISEHNRLYWYRQTLGQGPEFLTYFQNEAQLEKSRLLSDRFSAERPKGSFSTLEIQRTEQGDSAMYLCASSLSITGFEQFFGPGTRLTVL.

This rearrangement joins TRBV7-8 to TRBJ1-3; 10 bases agree with TRBD1. The germline V gene has CDR1 SGHVS and CDR2 FQNEAQ. V lost 6 bases to trimming and J lost 6 bases; unmatched junction nucleotides: 8. The CDR3 runs to 15 residues. The DNA for the CDR3 is TGTGCCAGCAGACCTACGGACAGGGGGACAAACACCATATATTTT. Its translation: CASRPTDRGTNTIYF.

In this sample, this clone turned up a few times. V is TRBV7-9 and J is TRBJ2-7; D is unresolved. The CDR3 extends over 12 amino acids. The V end lost 0 bases, the J end lost 5 bases, and 5 bases lay between the germline ends. CDR1 SEHNR and CDR2 FQNEAQ come from the germline V gene (reference sequence). CDR3 sequence: CASSLAPHEQYF. CDR3 sequence (DNA): TGTGCCAGCAGCTTAGCGCCCCACGAGCAGTACTTC.

The genes are TRBV19 and TRBJ2-7, with D maybe TRBD1 (5 bases). The CDR3 has 15 amino acids. CDR1 and CDR2 from the germline V gene are LNHDA and SQIVND (reference sequence). The ends were cut back, 5 bases at V and 2 bases at J, with 16 bases in the middle. CDR3 sequence: CASSDQTGIPYEQYF. For the CDR3, the DNA is TGTGCCAGTAGTGACCAAACAGGAATCCCCTACGAGCAGTACTTC.

The V gene is TRBV5-4, the J gene TRBJ2-5; D is perhaps TRBD1 (6 bases). In germline, CDR1 is SGHNT, CDR2 YYREEE (reference sequence). The CDR3 has 13 residues. V was trimmed by 0 bases and J by 7 bases, leaving 10 bases between them. The CDR3 loop reads CASSLEQGRTQYF. DNA for the CDR3: TGTGCCAGCAGCTTGGAACAGGGACGGACCCAGTACTTC.